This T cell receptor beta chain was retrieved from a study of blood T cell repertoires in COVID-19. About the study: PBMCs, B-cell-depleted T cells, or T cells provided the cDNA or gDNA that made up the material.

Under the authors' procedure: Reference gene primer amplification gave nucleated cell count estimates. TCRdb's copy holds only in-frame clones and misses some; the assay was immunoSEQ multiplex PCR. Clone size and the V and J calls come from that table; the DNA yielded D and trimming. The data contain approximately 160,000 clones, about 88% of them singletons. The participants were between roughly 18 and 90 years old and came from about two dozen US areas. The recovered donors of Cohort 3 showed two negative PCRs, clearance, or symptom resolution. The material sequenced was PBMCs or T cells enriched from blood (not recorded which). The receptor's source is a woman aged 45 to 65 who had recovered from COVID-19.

CDR3: CSASGTGGYGNTIYF. CDR3 DNA sequence: TGCAGCGCCTCGGGGACAGGGGGCTATGGAAACACCATATATTTT. V gene TRBV29-1 combines with J gene TRBJ1-3; TRBD1 matches 12 bases. Germline V gene lookup returns CDR1 SQVTM and CDR2 ANQGSEA. The CDR3 totals 15 residues. Trimming took 7 bases from V and 3 from J; bases not matched to a gene: 7.